A selection of T cell receptor beta chains follows, all from one sample in a study of long-term antiretroviral therapy in people with HIV. Libraries were prepared by immunoSEQ multiplex PCR; TCRdb keeps only in-frame clonotypes and omits some of them. The sample includes more than 20,000 clones, around 86% of them seen just once. The material sequenced was unsorted PBMCs, taken 1.9 years after starting antiretroviral therapy. The receptors stem from a woman aged 25 to 39 with HIV. Both conserved end residues are part of each CDR3. The D gene is left open where the match is weak. Size values are once, few and many counts, or a class for expanded clones, and some rows have none.

v_gene	abundance	d_gene	j_gene	CDR3nt	CDR3aa
TRBV2	.	.	TRBJ1-5	TGTGCCAGCAGTTCCGGGTCCGGGGGCAATCAGCCCCAGCATTTT	CASSSGSGGNQPQHF
TRBV7-8	.	.	TRBJ1-1	TGTGCCAGCAGCAACCCTGGAACTGAAGCTTTCTTT	CASSNPGTEAFF
TRBV5-5	.	.	TRBJ2-4	TGTGCCAGCAGTCCCAGTGAACTAGCCAAAAACATTCAGTACTTC	CASSPSELAKNIQYF
TRBV2	.	.	TRBJ1-2	TGTGCCAGCCCTGTTGGGGGCTATGGCTACACCTTC	CASPVGGYGYTF
TRBV2	few	TRBD1	TRBJ2-7	TGTGCCAGCAGTTGGACAGGTTACGAGCAGTACTTC	CASSWTGYEQYF
TRBV5-1	.	.	TRBJ2-2	TGCGCCAGCAGCTTGGGGGCAGTGAACACCGGGGAGCTGTTTTTT	CASSLGAVNTGELFF
TRBV9	.	TRBD1	TRBJ2-2	TGTGCCAGCAGCTCGGGACAGGGGGACGTTTGGAGGAACACCGGGGAGCTGTTTTTT	CASSSGQGDVWRNTGELFF
TRBV5-1	.	.	TRBJ2-1	TGCGCCAGCAGCTTGGCCCAGGAGGAATTCTTC	CASSLAQEEFF
TRBV7-9	.	TRBD1	TRBJ2-1	TGTGCCAGCAGCTCGGGACAGGGTGTGGATGAGCAGTTCTTC	CASSSGQGVDEQFF
TRBV5-6	.	.	TRBJ1-4	TGTGCCAGCAGCTTGGGGACTGAGGAGGAAAAACTGTTTTTT	CASSLGTEEEKLFF
TRBV5-6	.	.	TRBJ1-1	TGTGCCAGCAGCTTGGTTGGGGGGTTTGTTGAAGCTTTCTTT	CASSLVGGFVEAFF
TRBV9	.	TRBD1	TRBJ2-5	TGTGCCAGCAGCGAGTTAGGGACAGCGAGGGAGACCCAGTACTTC	CASSELGTARETQYF
TRBV25-1	.	TRBD1	TRBJ1-2	TGTGCCAGCAGCTCGGGACAGGTCTATGGCTACACCTTC	CASSSGQVYGYTF
TRBV11-2	.	.	TRBJ1-1	TGTGCCAGCAGCTTAGATTGGGGGGTAGAAGCTTTCTTT	CASSLDWGVEAFF
TRBV9	.	.	TRBJ1-1	TGTGCCAGCGGCCCCGACGGGGGAGCTTTCTTT	CASGPDGGAFF
TRBV15	once	.	TRBJ2-6	TGTGCCACCAGCAGAGTCTACTCTGGGGCCAACGTCCTGACTTTC	CATSRVYSGANVLTF
TRBV6-1	.	.	TRBJ1-1	TGTGCCAGCAGTGAAGGATTAGCTTTCCAAAATTCGATGAACACTGAAGCTTTCTTT	CASSEGLAFQNSMNTEAFF
TRBV5-6	.	TRBD2	TRBJ2-5	TGTGCCAGCAGCTTGGCCCTAGCGGGGGTAATAGAGACCCAGTACTTC	CASSLALAGVIETQYF
TRBV7-7	.	.	TRBJ2-1	TGTGCCAGCAGCTTAGGGGGTTTAGCGGACAATGAGCAGTTCTTC	CASSLGGLADNEQFF
TRBV29-1	.	.	TRBJ2-1	TGCAGCGTTGAAGGAGCCAGGGCAGATGAGCAGTTCTTC	CSVEGARADEQFF
TRBV11-2	.	.	TRBJ1-1	TGTGCCAGCAGCTTCGGGGGAAAGGGGACTGAAGCTTTCTTT	CASSFGGKGTEAFF
TRBV12-5	.	.	TRBJ1-6	TGTGCTAGTGGTTTGGTACCCCCCGGGAGGAGCTCCTATAATTCACCCCTCCACTTT	CASGLVPPGRSSYNSPLHF
TRBV28	.	.	TRBJ1-2	TGTGCCAGCAGTTTAGGGGTGGGAGGCTACACCTTC	CASSLGVGGYTF
TRBV6-1	.	.	TRBJ1-5	TGTGCCAGCAGTCGACGGGAGTGGGCTCAGCCCCAGCATTTT	CASSRREWAQPQHF
TRBV6-1	once	.	TRBJ2-3	TGTGCCAGCAGTGAGTGGGGAGATACGCAGTATTTT	CASSEWGDTQYF
TRBV18	.	TRBD1	TRBJ1-1	TGTGCCAGCTCAGCATACAGGGGCGGGGTGAACACTGAAGCTTTCTTT	CASSAYRGGVNTEAFF
TRBV9	few	.	TRBJ1-1	TGTGCCAGCAGCAAAGCAGGGTTTGAAGCTTTCTTT	CASSKAGFEAFF
TRBV30	.	.	TRBJ2-3	TGTGCCTGGAGTACGGGGGGCACAGATACGCAGTATTTT	CAWSTGGTDTQYF
TRBV4-1	.	.	TRBJ1-1	TGCGCCAGCAGCCAAATAGGGCGGAGGGACACTGAAGCTTTCTTT	CASSQIGRRDTEAFF
TRBV18	.	.	TRBJ1-3	TGTGCCAGCTTCCAAGGGGGGTCTGGAAACACCATATATTTT	CASFQGGSGNTIYF
TRBV5-5	.	.	TRBJ2-2	TGTGCCAGCAGCTTGGACCCTTACACCGGGGAGCTGTTTTTT	CASSLDPYTGELFF
TRBV2	.	TRBD2	TRBJ2-5	TGTGCCAGCAGTGAAGGACTAGCGGGGGGCCAAGAGACCCAGTACTTC	CASSEGLAGGQETQYF
TRBV7-2	.	TRBD2	TRBJ2-1	TGTGCCAGCAGCTTCCTAGCGGGGGCGGTCAATGAGCAGTTCTTC	CASSFLAGAVNEQFF
TRBV19	.	.	TRBJ2-3	TGTGCCAGTAGCGACCCCGGAAGCGGATTTCTCACAGATACGCAGTATTTT	CASSDPGSGFLTDTQYF
TRBV7-7	.	.	TRBJ2-7	TGTGCCAGCAGCTTAGACTTATCCTCCTACGAGCAGTACTTC	CASSLDLSSYEQYF
TRBV5-4	once	TRBD1	TRBJ2-3	TGTGCCAGCAGCCGACAGGGGGACAGAGGCACAGATACGCAGTATTTT	CASSRQGDRGTDTQYF
TRBV4-1	.	.	TRBJ1-1	TGCGCCAGCAGCCGGGGGGGTGTCACTGAAGCTTTCTTT	CASSRGGVTEAFF
TRBV2	.	TRBD2	TRBJ2-3	TGTGCCAGCAGTCCCGGGGGGACTACCTCCCCCACAGATACGCAGTATTTT	CASSPGGTTSPTDTQYF
TRBV30	.	TRBD1	TRBJ1-6	TGTGCCTGGAATGTGGACAGGGGGGTGAGATCACCCCTCCACTTT	CAWNVDRGVRSPLHF
TRBV12-5	.	.	TRBJ1-1	TGTGCTATTATCGGGACCCTCAACACTGAAGCTTTCTTT	CAIIGTLNTEAFF
TRBV28	.	.	TRBJ1-4	TGTGCCAGCAGTCCTGGATACACTAATGAAAAACTGTTTTTT	CASSPGYTNEKLFF
TRBV19	.	.	TRBJ2-2	TGTGCCAGTAATGGAGGTTTCACCGGGGAGCTGTTTTTT	CASNGGFTGELFF
TRBV11-2	.	TRBD1	TRBJ2-3	TGTGCCAGCAGAATACCGGGACAGGCGGCAGATACGCAGTATTTT	CASRIPGQAADTQYF
TRBV2	.	.	TRBJ1-1	TGTGCCAGCACCCTCCGGGGGCCCATGAACACTGAAGCTTTCTTT	CASTLRGPMNTEAFF
TRBV18	.	TRBD1	TRBJ1-1	TGTGCCAGCTCGCGACACGGACAGGTTGAGAGCTACCTGAACACTGAAGCTTTCTTT	CASSRHGQVESYLNTEAFF
TRBV12-5	.	TRBD2	TRBJ2-2	TGTGCTAGCCACTCCCTTTTTGGACTAGCGGAAAACACCGGGGAGCTGTTTTTT	CASHSLFGLAENTGELFF
TRBV30	once	.	TRBJ2-1	TGTGCCTGGAGCGTCGGATATATAGAACATGATGAGCAGTTCTTC	CAWSVGYIEHDEQFF
TRBV5-1	once	.	TRBJ1-2	TGCGCCAGCAGCCCGGGGGGTCCTCCACATGGCTACACCTTC	CASSPGGPPHGYTF
TRBV2	.	.	TRBJ1-4	TGTGCCAGCAGTGATCTGGGGACTAATGAAAAACTGTTTTTT	CASSDLGTNEKLFF
TRBV11-3	.	.	TRBJ2-5	TGTGCCAGCAGCTTAGATTCGCGGGGAAGGGAGACCCAGTACTTC	CASSLDSRGRETQYF